This T cell receptor beta chain is from a study of T cells in Graves' hyperthyroidism and ophthalmopathy. Study-wide background: Staff took peripheral blood when the initial diagnosis was made, before any treatment began.

The CDR3 is 14 amino acids. Germline lookup yields CDR1 SGHTS and CDR2 YDEGEE. Study-wide results and limits: Blood shared most expanded thyroid clonotypes above 0.001.

Amplified regions were TCR beta CDR3 sequences from RNA transcripts. HTBI primers were employed in a first-round RT-PCR of the TCR CDR3. Via MiXCR, TCRdb re-called the multiplex PCR reads, giving one row per CDR3 protein. The sample shows 700,000 to 850,000 distinct CDR3 sequences, 35% of them seen only once. In its sample, this clonotype was seen a few times. Antigen specificity is unknown. The junction departs from the called germline gene at one end, perhaps through a read error. Aged 18 to 65, the patients had hyperthyroidism that was newly diagnosed and had lasted under 2 months. Fresh peripheral blood, roughly 10 ml of it, supplied the PBMCs.

The source material was blood. The source is a woman aged 40 to 50 with Graves' hyperthyroidism. J is TRBJ1-3 and V is TRBV5-8; unclear D gene. As DNA, the CDR3 is TGTGCCAGCAGCTTGACCCGAAATGGAAACACCGTATATTTT. Translated: CASSLTRNGNTVYF.